These T cell receptor beta chains were read from a single sample in a study of monozygotic twins with inflammatory bowel disease. TCRdb re-called the 5' RACE reads and gives one entry per CDR3 protein, without DNA. Its table lists 350,000 to 550,000 distinct CDR3 sequences. What was sequenced was blood. All receptors come from a human donor with ulcerative colitis or Crohn's disease, or a healthy co-twin of an affected twin (not recorded which). CDR3s include the opening cysteine and the closing phenylalanine or tryptophan.

>TRBJ1-1|TRBV6-4
CASSDVEGTQAFF
>TRBJ2-2|TRBV5-6
CASSLVQANTGELFF
>TRBJ2-2|TRBV20-1
CSASTGGNTGELFF
>TRBJ1-1|TRBV4-3
CASSNRLGNTEAFF
>TRBJ2-1|TRBV7-2
CASSLEALSYNEQFF
>TRBJ2-3|TRBV4-1
CASSQPGTSGTIWGTQYF
>TRBJ2-3|TRBV5-5
CASGGNPDTQYF
>TRBJ1-1|TRBV20-1
CSARYMNTEAFF
>TRBJ2-1|TRBV24-1
CATSDLVESSYNEQFF
>TRBJ2-1|TRBV12-3/TRBV12-4
CASSFWASGVNEQFF
>TRBJ2-5|TRBV7-2
CASSWRLAGQETQYF
>TRBJ1-5|TRBV2
CASRDSPTSNQPQHF
>TRBJ2-1|TRBV12-3/TRBV12-4
CASTTVENEQFF
>TRBJ1-1|TRBV25-1
CASSEFRVGTEAFF
>TRBJ2-1|TRBV29-1
CSHKGERGAGEQFF
>TRBJ2-7|TRBV9
CASSWGPSSYEQYF
>TRBJ2-7|TRBV7-9
CASANRDSTWQYF
>TRBJ2-5|TRBV20-1
CSARDPRGLETQYF
>TRBJ1-2|TRBV20-1
CSARHTRKPNYGYTF
>TRBJ2-3|TRBV6-2/TRBV6-3
CASSLGTDTDTQYF
>TRBJ1-1|TRBV29-1
CSVYRDGVNTEAFF
>TRBJ2-7|TRBV12-3/TRBV12-4
CASSFEWVWAEQYF
>TRBJ2-1|TRBV7-3
CASSLGIAGDGYNEQFF
>TRBJ2-1|TRBV5-1
CASSLPLAGSTDEQFF
>TRBJ2-4|TRBV2
CASSVGSNEGIQYF
>TRBJ2-1|TRBV18
CASTSRGGEQFF
>TRBJ2-7|TRBV29-1
CSAKQGANYEQYF
>TRBJ2-7|TRBV20-1
CSAKGPSSYEQYF
>TRBJ1-1|TRBV5-1
CASSPQGQGLTEAFF
>TRBJ2-2|TRBV5-1
CASSYRDSWSSGTGELFF
>TRBJ2-3|TRBV5-1
CASSLLGTSFTDTQYF
>TRBJ2-1|TRBV9
CASSVGQGEFNEQFF
>TRBJ1-1|TRBV27
CASWRTNTEAFF
>TRBJ2-2|TRBV9
CASSPRLGSGTGELFF
>TRBJ2-7|TRBV5-1
CASSSTRTYEQYF
>TRBJ2-7|TRBV7-9
CASSLRARGYEQYF
>TRBJ2-4|TRBV10-3
CAISEPGATKNIQYF
>TRBJ1-5|TRBV18
CASSPDINGNQPQHF
>TRBJ2-2|TRBV4-2
CASSQDAQAAILTGELFF
>TRBJ2-5|TRBV4-1
CASSQGWQEGETQYF